The entry below describes one T cell receptor (beta chain). Antigen specificity is unknown. Samples with a second dose at about 4 or about 12 weeks were pooled together. Produced via immunoSEQ multiplex PCR; TCRdb's table is partial and in-frame only. The table has some 110,000 clones, approximately 85% seen once. The data derive from a study of T cell responses to AZD1222 COVID-19 vaccine. General observations from the study: White British ancestry dominated among donors, who included more females, and clonal diversity was possibly underestimated. When two AZD1222 doses had been given, Spike-specific TCR breadth and depth rose.

V dropped 6 bases and J dropped 0 bases, with 9 bases sitting between them. The CDR3 covers 13 residues. Germline V gene data show CDR1 as MNHEY and CDR2 as SVGAGI. This TCR came from an adult who received the AZD1222 COVID-19 vaccine. The J gene is TRBJ2-7, the V gene TRBV6-5; no clear D. The input for sequencing was peripheral blood, taken 28 days after the second AZD1222 dose. The CDR3 reads CASRKDGSYEQYF. The CDR3 nucleotides are TGTGCCAGCAGGAAGGACGGCTCCTACGAGCAGTACTTC.